A single TCR beta chain is shown here with its context. These data are taken from a study of neoadjuvant anti-PD-1 for oral cavity cancer. Sequencing used immunoSEQ multiplex PCR; TCRdb keeps in-frame clones, though not all of them. The table shows tens of thousands of clones, with 70% to 85% occurring only once. Trimming removed 2 bases from V and 4 bases from J, with 11 bases in between. CDR1 and CDR2 from the germline V gene are MGHRA and YSYEKL. This CDR3 is 15 amino acids long. V and J are TRBV4-1 and TRBJ2-2, with TRBD1 as a possible D gene (5 bases). This receptor was identified in a person aged 35 to 85 with oral cavity squamous cell carcinoma. This sample comprised PBMCs, obtained before nivolumab (anti-PD-1) treatment. Written as DNA, the CDR3 is TGCGCCAGCAGCCAACCACTTAGGGGCACCGGGGAGCTGTTTTTT. Translated, it gives CASSQPLRGTGELFF.